A selection of T cell receptor beta chains follows, all from one sample in a study of identical twins. TCRdb ran MiXCR on the 5' RACE reads and lists one entry per CDR3 protein. The data hold under 500,000 distinct CDR3 sequences, with 14% observed a single time. This sample was also put to use in a study of yellow fever vaccine responses in identical twins.

The sample was CD4+ T cells sorted from blood. Receptors originate from a woman under 30 in good health. The CDR3 runs from the conserved cysteine through the conserved F or W. Each record gives: J gene, clone size, D gene, V gene, CDR3 DNA, CDR3 protein. A D gene is named only where the DNA matches it firmly. Rows give clone size only sometimes, using once, few, many, or a class for an expanded clone.

>TRBJ2-7|NA|TRBD1|TRBV18
TGTGCCGGCTCACCTCAGGAGGACAGGCCCAGCGACTTC
CAGSPQEDRPSDF
>TRBJ2-2|many|TRBD1|TRBV12-3/TRBV12-4
TGTGCCAGCACCCGAAGGACAGGGGGAGACGGGGAGCTGTTTTTT
CASTRRTGGDGELFF
>TRBJ2-1|many|NA|TRBV7-9
TGTGCCAGCAGCTTAGGGAGCGGTAATGAGCAGTTCTTC
CASSLGSGNEQFF
>TRBJ2-7|NA|NA|TRBV11-2
TGTGCCAGCAGCTTCCCCTCAGGGTTCCCCTACGAGCAGTACTTC
CASSFPSGFPYEQYF
>TRBJ2-7|many|NA|TRBV15
TGTGCCACCAGCAGAGATTTGGTAGCCTACGAGCAGTACTTC
CATSRDLVAYEQYF
>TRBJ2-3|many|NA|TRBV5-1
TGCGCCAGCAGCGAAGGTGCGACAGATACGCAGTATTTT
CASSEGATDTQYF
>TRBJ2-7|NA|TRBD2|TRBV14
TGTGCCAGCAGCGCTTGGTTTGGGACTAGCAACGAGCAGTACTTC
CASSAWFGTSNEQYF
>TRBJ2-7|many|TRBD2|TRBV2
TGTGCCAGCACCCCAGCGGGATCAAGACTATCCTACGAGCAGTACTTC
CASTPAGSRLSYEQYF
>TRBJ1-1|NA|TRBD1|TRBV7-2
TGTGCCAGCAGCTTATCCGGGACAGTGTCGAACACTGAAGCTTTCTTT
CASSLSGTVSNTEAFF
>TRBJ2-7|few|NA|TRBV10-3
TGTGCCACCACTTGGGACGTCTCCTACGAGCAGTACTTC
CATTWDVSYEQYF
>TRBJ1-1|many|TRBD1|TRBV29-1
TGCAGCGTTGAGGGACAGGCAATAGGGACTGAAGCTTTCTTT
CSVEGQAIGTEAFF
>TRBJ2-5|few|NA|TRBV20-1
TGCAGTGCTAGCCAGGGAGCAGAGACCCAGTACTTC
CSASQGAETQYF
>TRBJ2-1|NA|TRBD2|TRBV3-1
TGTGCCAGCAGCCAGTGGGGGGGGAGTAACAATGAGCAGTTCTTC
CASSQWGGSNNEQFF
>TRBJ2-7|NA|TRBD2|TRBV20-1
TGCAGTGCTCCGACTAGCGGGTTCTCCTACGAGCAGTACTTC
CSAPTSGFSYEQYF
>TRBJ2-2|NA|TRBD1|TRBV6-4
TGTGCCAGCAGTGAACCCGGGACAGGGGGCACCGGGGAGCTGTTTTTT
CASSEPGTGGTGELFF
>TRBJ2-3|many|NA|TRBV5-6
TGTGCCAGCAGCGGACGAGGGTTCGGAGATACGCAGTATTTT
CASSGRGFGDTQYF
>TRBJ2-5|few|NA|TRBV7-2
TGTGCCAGCAGCCTGGATAAACAGGCCCAGTACTTC
CASSLDKQAQYF
>TRBJ2-1|NA|TRBD2|TRBV12-3/TRBV12-4
TGTGCCAGCAGTCCGCCTATGGGACTAGCGAGAAACAATGAGCAGTTCTTC
CASSPPMGLARNNEQFF
>TRBJ1-6|NA|NA|TRBV28
TGTGCCAGCAGTTCAGGGGCCAACTATAATTCACCCCTCCACTTT
CASSSGANYNSPLHF
>TRBJ2-5|NA|TRBD1|TRBV28
TGTGCCAGTACCGGGACAGGCCACCAAGAGACCCAGTACTTC
CASTGTGHQETQYF
>TRBJ1-1|NA|NA|TRBV7-2
TGTGCCAGCAGCGTGGGGGGGATGAACACTGAAGCTTTCTTT
CASSVGGMNTEAFF
>TRBJ2-2|NA|NA|TRBV9
TGTGCCGGCAGCCCTAGAGGGAACACCGGGGAGCTGTTTTTT
CAGSPRGNTGELFF
>TRBJ2-1|few|TRBD1|TRBV27
TGTGCCAGCAGTCCCAGGGACAGGGGGGGTAATGAGCAGTTCTTC
CASSPRDRGGNEQFF
>TRBJ2-1|many|TRBD1|TRBV6-2/TRBV6-3
TGTGCCAGCAGACTAGGGACAGGGGGACGCAATGAGCAGTTCTTC
CASRLGTGGRNEQFF
>TRBJ2-5|NA|NA|TRBV5-1
TGCGCCAGCAGTTCCCTCGGAGGGCAAGAGACCCAGTACTTC
CASSSLGGQETQYF
>TRBJ2-1|few|TRBD2|TRBV27
TGTGCCAGCAGTCCTCCCCCCCCGCTAGCGGGGGTTTTGAATGAGCAGTTCTTC
CASSPPPPLAGVLNEQFF
>TRBJ2-1|NA|NA|TRBV19
TGTGCCAGTAGTATAGATTGGGGGGGGGCGGACTACAATGAGCAGTTCTTC
CASSIDWGGADYNEQFF
>TRBJ2-1|once|TRBD1|TRBV7-7
TGTGCTAGCAGCTTAATAACAGGGGTGTCCTACAATGAGCAGTTCTTC
CASSLITGVSYNEQFF
>TRBJ2-7|many|NA|TRBV4-2
TGTGCCAGCAGCCAAGATCAGTCAGGGGACTACGAGCAGTACTTC
CASSQDQSGDYEQYF
>TRBJ2-1|NA|NA|TRBV5-4
TGTGCCAGCAGCCGGAGCGGTTCCTACAATGAGCAGTTCTTC
CASSRSGSYNEQFF
>TRBJ2-2|few|TRBD1|TRBV20-1
TGCAGTGCGGGGGACAGGGGGTCGAACACCGGGGAGCTGTTTTTT
CSAGDRGSNTGELFF
>TRBJ2-1|NA|TRBD2|TRBV20-1
TGCAGTGGTTCCCTAGCGGGAGTACGCTACAATGAGCAGTTCTTC
CSGSLAGVRYNEQFF
>TRBJ1-3|NA|NA|TRBV5-1
TGCGCCAGCAGCTTGGGACCGAACTCTGATGGAAACACCATATATTTT
CASSLGPNSDGNTIYF
>TRBJ2-7|few|NA|TRBV20-1
TGCAGTGCTAGAGATCCGGCACAGGGACGCTACGAGCAGTACTTC
CSARDPAQGRYEQYF
>TRBJ2-1|NA|NA|TRBV4-3
TGCGCCAGCAGCCAAGACCGGAACCCCTACAATGAGCAGTTCTTC
CASSQDRNPYNEQFF
>TRBJ2-5|few|NA|TRBV6-1
TGTGCCAGCAGTGGGTCGTTAGGGGTACAAGAGACCCAGTACTTC
CASSGSLGVQETQYF
>TRBJ2-3|few|TRBD2|TRBV20-1
TGCAGTGCTATTTTGGCGGGGGTTACCACAGATACGCAGTATTTT
CSAILAGVTTDTQYF
>TRBJ1-1|NA|NA|TRBV29-1
TGCAGCGTTGCGGCGGGGTGGGATGAAGCTTTCTTT
CSVAAGWDEAFF
>TRBJ2-7|NA|TRBD2|TRBV7-2
TGTGCCAGCACCAACTTAGCGGGAGGCCGCTCCTACGAGCAGTACTTC
CASTNLAGGRSYEQYF
>TRBJ1-4|NA|TRBD1|TRBV10-3
TGTGCCATCAGTAGGGACAGGGAGCCCTACCGACTGTTTTTT
CAISRDREPYRLFF
>TRBJ2-3|few|TRBD2|TRBV7-9
TGTGCCAGCAGCACGGGACTAGCGGGACGCACAGATACGCAGTATTTT
CASSTGLAGRTDTQYF
>TRBJ2-7|few|TRBD2|TRBV7-8
TGTGCCAGCAGCCATGGGAAGCGGGGGTACGAGCAGTACTTC
CASSHGKRGYEQYF
>TRBJ2-2|few|TRBD2|TRBV18
TGTGCCAGCTCTTCTCTTGGACTAGCGCACACCGGGGAGCTGTTTTTT
CASSSLGLAHTGELFF
>TRBJ1-1|many|NA|TRBV5-1
TGCGCCAGCAGCTTGGATGCAGGGAACACTGAAGCTTTCTTT
CASSLDAGNTEAFF
>TRBJ1-2|few|NA|TRBV29-1
TGCAGCGTGGACATCGGACACGCTAACTATGGCTACACCTTC
CSVDIGHANYGYTF
>TRBJ2-7|NA|NA|TRBV20-1
TGCAGTGCTAGTAGTGGGGGCCCGCTCAAGCAGTACTTC
CSASSGGPLKQYF
>TRBJ2-2|NA|TRBD2|TRBV6-2/TRBV6-3
TGTGCCAGCATTACCGGGGGGGGAGGCACCGGGGAGCTGTTTTTT
CASITGGGGTGELFF
>TRBJ2-7|few|NA|TRBV6-5
TGTGCCAGCAGTTACTCGGGACGGACCCCCTCCTACGAGCAGTACTTC
CASSYSGRTPSYEQYF
>TRBJ2-7|NA|TRBD2|TRBV29-1
TGCAGCGTTCGGGGGACTAGCGGGGGTAAGGGTAACGAGCAGTACTTC
CSVRGTSGGKGNEQYF
>TRBJ2-7|NA|NA|TRBV29-1
TGCAGCGTTGGTGGGGAATACGAGCAGTACTTC
CSVGGEYEQYF
>TRBJ1-1|NA|NA|TRBV28
TGTGCCAGCAGCATCCCCCGGGGAAAGAACACTGAAGCTTTCTTT
CASSIPRGKNTEAFF
>TRBJ2-1|few|TRBD2|TRBV5-1
TGCGCCAGCAGCTTGGGGGGGACTACCTACAATGAGCAGTTCTTC
CASSLGGTTYNEQFF
>TRBJ2-1|NA|TRBD2|TRBV6-2/TRBV6-3
TGTGCCAGCAGCCGAGGGAATAGCGGGATTAAGGAGTTCTTC
CASSRGNSGIKEFF